Below, one T cell receptor beta chain is given with its context. Which antigen it targets is not known. One base away there is no much larger clone; base qualities are not given. On the day of marrow donation, related bone marrow donors gave peripheral blood samples. Peripheral blood and bone marrow mononuclear cells were isolated by Ficoll-Hypaque density centrifugation and cryopreserved. Sorting of CD4+ and CD8+ T cells, including naive and memory subsets, was performed by FACS on a FACSAria II. This record comes from a study of T cells after posttransplantation cyclophosphamide (dated by TCRdb to about 2016). Regarding the complete study: The study tracked T cell repertoire reconstitution by TRB sequencing after myeloablative bone marrow transplantation using posttransplantation cyclophosphamide as GVHD prophylaxis. Antigen receptor sequencing covered samples from 35 PTCy-treated patients and 16 of their related bone marrow donors. TRB sequencing was performed on blood from all 35 or so PTCy patients with 1-year posttransplant specimens. Up to 3 additional blood samples from 2 to 5.2 years after transplant were also TRB-sequenced in 3 patients, as was pretransplant blood from 4 patients. Because TRA and TRB clonality were tightly correlated in 8 or 9 samples, subsequent TCR analyses were focused on TRB only. Public TRB sequences were checked against a database of over 3,500 sequences associated with responses to pathogens, tumor antigens, self-antigens and alloantigens.

Its CDR3 holds 16 amino acids, cysteine through phenylalanine. Here the CDR3 DNA is all that survives: 48 bases in frame from base 1. CDR1 and CDR2, looked up from the germline V gene, are LGHNA and YNFKEQ. Relative to germline, V is 4 bases shorter and J is 0 bases shorter, with 15 bases between their ends. TRB sequencing used genomic DNA with the immunoSEQ assay at survey resolution or the hsTCRB kit. As for the authors' bioinformatics: Initial read processing used immunoSEQ software, and repertoire analyses used the LymphoSeq R package. Clonality was computed as 1 minus normalized Shannon entropy, and a Gini coefficient was also calculated for each TRB dataset. To infer phenotypes in unsorted samples, TRB sequences from sorted subsets of the recipient or donor were mapped onto the unsorted samples of the same recipient. TCRdb took over this immuneACCESS table, retaining in-frame rearrangements with V and J assigned. Such tables are incomplete; in checked studies, under half of the missing clones stem from an unresolved V gene, and the remainder is unexplained. The V and J calls and clone size come from that table; D and trimming were worked out from the DNA. This sample comprises about 6,900 clones, just under 80% of them detected only once. The ten largest clonotypes hold around a quarter of the sample.

General conclusions and limits of the study: Donor-recipient similarity was low at 1-2 months but rose over the first year, and later blood repertoires were often dominated by donor CD8+ memory clones. The TRB repertoires of T cells infiltrating skin or GI tract showed only limited overlap with the TRB repertoires of T cells in blood. Across roughly 40 patients, recipient CMV seropositivity and CMV reactivation were highly associated with TRB clonality; PTCy diversity was similar to CNI/methotrexate controls.

Recombination connected TRBV4-2 to TRBJ2-5; a tentative D call is TRBD2 (5 bases match). Source material: memory CD4+ T cells sorted from blood. This TCR was recovered from a woman in her fifties or sixties in good health and a related stem cell transplant donor. CDR3 sequence: CASSPEARRDQETQYF. The bases are TGTGCCAGCAGCCCAGAGGCACGGCGGGACCAAGAGACCCAGTACTTC.